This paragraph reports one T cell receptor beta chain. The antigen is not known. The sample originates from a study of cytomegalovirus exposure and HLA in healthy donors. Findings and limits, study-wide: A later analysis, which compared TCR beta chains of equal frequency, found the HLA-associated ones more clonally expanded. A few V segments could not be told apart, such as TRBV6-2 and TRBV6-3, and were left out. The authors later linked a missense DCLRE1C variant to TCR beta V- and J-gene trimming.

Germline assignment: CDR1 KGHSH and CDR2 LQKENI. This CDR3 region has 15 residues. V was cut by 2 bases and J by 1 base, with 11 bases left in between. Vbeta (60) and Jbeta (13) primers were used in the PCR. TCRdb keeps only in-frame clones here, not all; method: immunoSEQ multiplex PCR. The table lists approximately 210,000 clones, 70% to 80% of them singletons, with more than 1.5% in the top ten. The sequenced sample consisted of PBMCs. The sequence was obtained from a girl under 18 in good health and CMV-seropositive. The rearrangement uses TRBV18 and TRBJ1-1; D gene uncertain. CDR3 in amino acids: CASSPITEPNTEAFF. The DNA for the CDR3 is TGTGCCAGCTCACCAATTACAGAACCGAACACTGAAGCTTTCTTT.